These T cell receptor beta chains were read from a single sample in a study of T cells in Graves' hyperthyroidism and ophthalmopathy. TCRdb processed the multiplex PCR reads anew with MiXCR; each CDR3 protein has one entry. The repertoire holds some 370,000 distinct CDR3 sequences, with about 18% as singletons. Sequencing was done on a sample of blood. The receptors come from a woman in her 30s with Graves' hyperthyroidism that later progressed to Graves' ophthalmopathy. CDR3s include the opening cysteine and the closing phenylalanine or tryptophan. The order of the fields is clone size, V gene, J gene, D gene, CDR3 protein, CDR3 DNA. The D gene is left open where the match is weak. Rows give clone size only sometimes, using once, few, many, or a class for an expanded clone.

many	TRBV28	TRBJ1-4	.	CASNPVGGPLGKLFF	TGTGCCAGCAATCCTGTTGGGGGGCCTTTGGGAAAACTGTTTTTT
once	TRBV20-1	TRBJ1-3	.	CSASGARGGSGNTIYF	TGCAGTGCTAGTGGGGCCAGAGGGGGCTCTGGAAACACCATATATTTT
.	TRBV9	TRBJ2-4	.	CASSPSPLRAKAKNIQYF	TGTGCCAGCAGCCCCTCCCCGCTCAGGGCGAAAGCCAAAAACATTCAGTACTTC
many	TRBV7-9	TRBJ1-2	TRBD1	CASTQSDRAIYGYTF	TGTGCCAGCACCCAATCGGACAGGGCCATCTATGGCTACACCTTC
many	TRBV5-5	TRBJ2-7	.	CASSLPSFIAYEQYF	TGTGCCAGCAGCTTACCGTCGTTCATAGCCTACGAGCAGTACTTC
many	TRBV27	TRBJ1-1	.	CASSLSTGANTEAFF	TGTGCCAGCAGTTTATCGACAGGCGCGAACACTGAAGCTTTCTTT
.	TRBV20-1	TRBJ2-3	.	CSAPDLADTRYF	TGCAGTGCGCCAGACCTGGCAGATACGCGGTATTTT
.	TRBV20-1	TRBJ2-1	.	CSASKERFRDEQFF	TGCAGTGCTAGTAAGGAACGATTTCGGGATGAGCAGTTCTTC
.	TRBV5-4	TRBJ2-5	TRBD2	CASSREGGRSETQYF	TGTGCCAGCAGCCGGGAGGGGGGCAGGTCAGAGACCCAGTACTTC
.	TRBV6-1	TRBJ1-5	.	CASSPPPPQPQHF	TGTGCCAGCAGTCCCCCACCCCCTCAGCCCCAGCATTTT
.	TRBV7-2	TRBJ2-5	.	CASSSGLPVGQYF	TGTGCCAGCAGCTCGGGACTCCCTGTGGGCCAGTACTTC
few	TRBV6-1	TRBJ1-5	.	CASSNRDNSNQPQHF	TGTGCCAGCAGTAACCGGGACAATTCTAATCAGCCCCAGCATTTT
.	TRBV27	TRBJ1-1	.	CASSLSDTGFTEAFF	TGTGCCAGCAGTTTATCGGATACAGGGTTCACTGAAGCTTTCTTT
many	TRBV2	TRBJ1-4	TRBD1	CASRQGGELFF	TGTGCCAGTAGACAGGGAGGGGAACTGTTTTTT
many	TRBV27	TRBJ2-3	TRBD2	CASSPWTSGSPDTQYF	TGTGCCAGCAGTCCCTGGACTAGCGGGAGCCCAGATACGCAGTATTTT
many	TRBV3-1	TRBJ2-3	.	CASSPRIYSADTQYF	TGTGCCAGCAGCCCGAGGATCTATTCGGCAGATACGCAGTATTTT
.	TRBV20-1	TRBJ1-4	.	CSAREPFIGLFF	TGCAGTGCTAGAGAGCCATTTATAGGGTTGTTTTTT
.	TRBV19	TRBJ2-2	.	CASEGHTGELFF	TGTGCCAGTGAAGGGCACACCGGGGAGCTGTTTTTT
many	TRBV2	TRBJ2-5	TRBD1	CASNRQGVWETQYF	TGTGCCAGCAATCGACAGGGGGTTTGGGAGACCCAGTACTTC
few	TRBV27	TRBJ2-7	TRBD2	CASSSSQAGLTSYEQYF	TGTGCCAGCAGTTCTTCTCAGGCGGGACTAACATCCTACGAGCAGTACTTC
once	TRBV5-1	TRBJ1-2	.	CASGDLGYYGYTF	TGCGCCAGCGGCGACTTGGGCTACTATGGCTACACCTTC
many	TRBV12-3/TRBV12-4	TRBJ2-7	TRBD2	CASSLGGFRAYEQYF	TGTGCCAGCAGTTTGGGAGGGTTTAGGGCCTACGAGCAGTACTTC
.	TRBV5-1	TRBJ2-4	TRBD1	CASRPQGALAKNIQYF	TGCGCCAGCCGACCACAGGGGGCTTTGGCCAAAAACATTCAGTACTTC
many	TRBV2	TRBJ1-1	.	CASSPWTSTEAFF	TGTGCCAGCAGCCCTTGGACCAGCACTGAAGCTTTCTTT
many	TRBV12-3/TRBV12-4	TRBJ1-1	.	CASSSGNTEAFF	TGTGCCAGCAGTTCAGGGAACACTGAAGCTTTCTTT
.	TRBV9	TRBJ1-2	.	CASSPSDYGYTF	TGTGCCAGCAGCCCCTCGGACTATGGCTACACCTTC
many	TRBV11-2	TRBJ1-1	TRBD1	CASSWDRRTEAFF	TGTGCCAGCAGCTGGGACAGGAGGACTGAAGCTTTCTTT
many	TRBV28	TRBJ1-6	.	CASGDPGTNYNSPLHF	TGTGCCAGCGGAGATCCCGGGACGAACTATAATTCACCCCTCCACTTT
few	TRBV5-1	TRBJ2-7	TRBD2	CASSPGPAGGSSYEQYF	TGCGCCAGCAGCCCGGGGCCGGCGGGGGGAAGCTCCTACGAGCAGTACTTC
many	TRBV27	TRBJ1-5	TRBD1	CASSPTGQGNQPQHF	TGTGCCAGCAGCCCGACGGGACAGGGCAATCAGCCCCAGCATTTT
many	TRBV28	TRBJ2-7	TRBD2	CASRGTNSYEQYF	TGTGCCAGCAGGGGGACTAACTCCTACGAGCAGTACTTC
many	TRBV7-9	TRBJ1-1	TRBD1	CASSLNRGRGAFF	TGTGCCAGCAGCTTAAACAGGGGACGTGGGGCTTTCTTT
.	TRBV6-5	TRBJ1-2	.	CASSYVAGASGYTF	TGTGCCAGCAGTTACGTAGCGGGGGCGTCTGGCTACACCTTC
many	TRBV12-3/TRBV12-4	TRBJ2-3	.	CASTSDADTQYF	TGTGCCAGCACTTCGGACGCAGATACGCAGTATTTT
.	TRBV12-3/TRBV12-4	TRBJ1-2	.	CASSSTLYREVYTF	TGTGCCAGCAGTTCGACCTTGTACAGGGAGGTCTACACCTTC
few	TRBV10-2	TRBJ2-2	.	CASRWTGTGELFF	TGCGCCAGCAGATGGACCGGGACCGGGGAGCTGTTTTTT
.	TRBV20-1	TRBJ2-1	TRBD2	CSASVGRLAGFNEQFF	TGCAGTGCTAGTGTAGGTAGGCTAGCGGGATTCAATGAGCAGTTCTTC
.	TRBV2	TRBJ2-7	TRBD1	CAISDQGASYGQYF	TGTGCCATCAGTGATCAGGGGGCCTCCTACGGGCAGTACTTC
.	TRBV28	TRBJ2-4	TRBD1	CASRIRGPGNIQYF	TGTGCCAGCAGGATCAGGGGGCCTGGGAACATTCAGTACTTC
many	TRBV2	TRBJ2-1	.	CASSEAAGGFYNEQFF	TGTGCCAGCAGTGAAGCGGCCGGGGGATTCTACAATGAGCAGTTCTTC
.	TRBV2	TRBJ1-6	.	CASSPAPNSPLHF	TGTGCCAGCAGCCCAGCCCCTAATTCACCCCTCCACTTT
many	TRBV2	TRBJ2-1	TRBD2	CASSAPTSGGRNEQFF	TGTGCCAGCAGTGCGCCAACTAGCGGGGGGAGGAATGAGCAGTTCTTC
few	TRBV13	TRBJ2-1	TRBD2	CASSSLIAGGSYNEQFF	TGTGCCAGCAGTTCGCTTATAGCGGGGGGGTCCTACAATGAGCAGTTCTTC
.	TRBV20-1	TRBJ2-7	TRBD1	CSASGTGDSGPYEQYF	TGCAGTGCTAGCGGGACAGGGGACTCAGGACCCTACGAGCAGTACTTC
many	TRBV19	TRBJ1-1	.	CASSLDSLNGEAFF	TGTGCCAGTAGTCTTGACAGCCTGAACGGTGAAGCTTTCTTT
few	TRBV30	TRBJ1-4	.	CAWSMDSSNEKLFF	TGTGCCTGGAGTATGGACAGCTCTAATGAAAAACTGTTTTTT
many	TRBV12-3/TRBV12-4	TRBJ2-7	.	CASSLPGKAYEQYF	TGTGCCAGCAGTTTACCAGGGAAAGCCTACGAGCAGTACTTC
few	TRBV7-8	TRBJ2-3	TRBD1	CASSLRDRGLTDTQYF	TGTGCCAGCAGCCTGAGGGACAGGGGGCTCACAGATACGCAGTATTTT
many	TRBV28	TRBJ2-3	.	CASSLITDTQYF	TGTGCCAGCAGCTTAATCACAGATACGCAGTATTTT
many	TRBV5-1	TRBJ1-1	TRBD1	CASSLGQGGTEAFF	TGTGCCAGCAGCTTAGGACAGGGTGGTACTGAAGCTTTCTTT
.	TRBV24-1	TRBJ2-1	TRBD1	CATSEPDRVHEQFF	TGTGCCACCAGTGAACCGGACAGGGTTCATGAGCAGTTCTTC
many	TRBV10-3	TRBJ2-3	TRBD2	CAIRGKGLGSASEDTQYF	TGTGCCATCAGGGGGAAGGGACTAGGGTCTGCCTCCGAAGATACGCAGTATTTT
many	TRBV24-1	TRBJ2-2	TRBD1	CATSDPGTGDSTGELFF	TGTGCCACCAGTGATCCCGGGACAGGGGATAGCACCGGGGAGCTGTTTTTT
many	TRBV9	TRBJ2-7	TRBD2	CASSATMTSGSYEQYF	TGTGCCAGCAGCGCGACTATGACTAGCGGGTCTTACGAGCAGTACTTC
many	TRBV3-1	TRBJ1-4	.	CASTPGNLNEKLFF	TGTGCCAGCACCCCGGGGAATCTTAATGAAAAACTGTTTTTT